The 17 T cell receptor beta chains given below trace back to one sample, sequenced in a study of CD8+ T cells in alopecia areata. cDNA serving as the sequencing template came from extracted, reverse transcribed RNA. The table came from immunoSEQ multiplex PCR; TCRdb's copy has only in-frame clones and leaves some out. The repertoire includes 85,000 to 110,000 clones, 55% of them detected once, and 7.5% to 9% sits in the top ten. The sequencing sample was made of CD4+ T cells sorted from blood. The source is a human donor in good health.

This clone appeared a few times. The V call is TRBV5-1, the J call TRBJ1-1; D not resolved. The CDR3 covers 11 residues. Germline lookup yields CDR1 SGHRS and CDR2 YFSETQ. Trimming removed 5 bases at V and 0 bases at J, with 2 bases between. The CDR3 region is CASSMNTEAFF. CDR3 nucleotide sequence: TGCGCCAGCAGTATGAACACTGAAGCTTTCTTT. Supplemented by reference TRBV5-1 and TRBJ1-1, the full variable domain reads KAGVTQTPRYLIKTRGQQVTLSCSPISGHRSVSWYQQTPGQGLQFLFEYFSETQRNKGNFPGRFSGRQFSNSRSEMNVSTLELGDSALYLCASSMNTEAFFGQGTRLTVV.

This clone was observed a handful of times. The rearrangement links TRBV5-1 to TRBJ2-2; no clear D. Trimming took off 4 bases at V and 3 bases at J, with 10 bases between the two ends. Germline assignment: CDR1 SGHRS and CDR2 YFSETQ. CDR3 length equals 14 residues. The CDR3 bases are TGCGCCAGCAGCGAGCGTGGCGACACCGGGGAGCTGTTTTTT. Translated: CASSERGDTGELFF.

The gene calls are TRBV9 and TRBJ2-1; no firm D call. Germline V lookup: CDR1 SGDLS, CDR2 YYNGEE. The CDR3 spans 15 residues. Trimming cost V 2 bases and J 0 bases, with 9 bases left between them. CDR3 nucleotide sequence: TGTGCCAGCAGCGTTGGAGCGAGCTCCTACAATGAGCAGTTCTTC. It yields the protein CASSVGASSYNEQFF.

The chain has TRBV12-5 and TRBJ1-2; D possibly corresponds to TRBD1 (5 bases). V dropped 0 bases and J dropped 10 bases, with 9 bases sitting between them. This CDR3 has 12 amino acids. The germline CDR1 and CDR2 sequences are LGHNT and FRNRAP. The CDR3 DNA follows: TGTGCTAGTGGTTTGGTACGGGGGGACTACACCTTC. This codes for CASGLVRGDYTF.

The chain links TRBV7-2 to TRBJ2-5, with 10 nucleotides matching TRBD2. Germline V CDR1 and CDR2: SGHTA, FQGNSA. This CDR3 comprises 16 residues. Trimming took 5 bases from V and 6 from J; bases not matched to a gene: 12. CDR3 sequence reads: CASSNQLAGISKTQYF. CDR3 nucleotide sequence: TGTGCCAGCAGCAATCAACTAGCGGGGATTTCAAAGACCCAGTACTTC. The full variable domain, with the rest looked up from reference TRBV7-2 and TRBJ2-5, is GAGVSQSPSNKVTEKGKDVELRCDPISGHTALYWYRQSLGQGLEFLIYFQGNSAPDKSGLPSDRFSAERTGGSVSTLTIQRTQQEDSAVYLCASSNQLAGISKTQYFGPGTRLLVL.

This clone has only a few counts. CDR3 coding DNA: TGTGCCTGGAGTGTACAGGGGGGTTCTTTGGCTTTCTTT. It is translated as CAWSVQGGSLAFF. The chain has TRBV30 and TRBJ1-1; 8 bases line up with TRBD1. This CDR3 is built from 13 residues. Germline loops: CDR1 GTSNPN, CDR2 SVGIG (reference sequence). Germline trimming cut 0 bases from V and 11 bases from J; bases unmatched to any gene: 8. The whole variable domain, filled in from reference TRBV30 and TRBJ1-1, reads SQTIHQWPATLVQPVGSPLSLECTVEGTSNPNLYWYRQAAGRGLQLLFYSVGIGQISSEVPQNLSASRPQDRQFILSSKKLLLSDSGFYLCAWSVQGGSLAFFGQGTRLTVV.

The chain combines TRBV30 with TRBJ2-3, with 10 bases matching TRBD2. The V and J ends lost 5 bases and 4 bases, in that order; junction bases with no gene match: 9. Germline V gene sequence: CDR1 GTSNPN, CDR2 SVGIG (reference sequence). This CDR3 spans 15 amino acids. The CDR3 sequence is CAWLAGGNVADTQYF. Here the CDR3 DNA reads TGTGCCTGGTTAGCGGGGGGCAATGTGGCAGATACGCAGTATTTT. Full variable domain (missing parts from reference TRBV30 and TRBJ2-3): SQTIHQWPATLVQPVGSPLSLECTVEGTSNPNLYWYRQAAGRGLQLLFYSVGIGQISSEVPQNLSASRPQDRQFILSSKKLLLSDSGFYLCAWLAGGNVADTQYFGPGTRLTVL.

The genes are TRBV15 and TRBJ2-2; D remains ambiguous. This CDR3 has 13 amino acids. Deletions cut 0 bases from V and 6 bases from J, with 5 bases between. Germline CDR1 and CDR2: LNHNV and YYDKDF (reference sequence). Here the CDR3 DNA reads TGTGCCACCAGCAGAGAGGTGGCCGGGGAGCTGTTTTTT. Encoded protein: CATSREVAGELFF.

J is TRBJ2-3 and V is TRBV30; 8 nucleotides agree with TRBD1. The V segment lost 3 bases and the J segment 4 bases; nucleotides outside the gene matches: 6. The CDR3 runs to 14 residues. Germline V gives CDR1 GTSNPN, CDR2 SVGIG (reference sequence). The CDR3 DNA reads as TGTGCCTGGAGCCGGACAGGGATGTCAGATACGCAGTATTTT. This gives the protein CAWSRTGMSDTQYF. Supplemented by reference TRBV30 and TRBJ2-3, the full variable domain reads SQTIHQWPATLVQPVGSPLSLECTVEGTSNPNLYWYRQAAGRGLQLLFYSVGIGQISSEVPQNLSASRPQDRQFILSSKKLLLSDSGFYLCAWSRTGMSDTQYFGPGTRLTVL.

The V and J genes are TRBV29-1 and TRBJ2-5; 9 nucleotides line up with TRBD2. This CDR3 comprises 14 residues. Losses at the gene ends were 6 bases for V and 5 bases for J; bases not matched to a gene: 10. The germline gives CDR1 SQVTM, CDR2 ANQGSEA. The CDR3 nucleotides read TGCAGCGTAGGTGCTGGGACTAGCTACGAGACCCAGTACTTC. It specifies CSVGAGTSYETQYF.

This clone was counted between two and nine times. The chain employs TRBV29-1 and TRBJ2-6; D possibly corresponds to TRBD1 (5 bases). This CDR3 has 17 amino acids. Between the trimmed V and J ends, which lost 5 bases and 0 bases, there was a span of 17 bases. Germline CDR1 SQVTM, CDR2 ANQGSEA. CDR3 residues: CSVPQGPQNSGANVLTF. The CDR3 nucleotides read TGCAGCGTTCCCCAGGGCCCTCAGAACTCTGGGGCCAACGTCCTGACTTTC.

The chain links TRBV21-1 to TRBJ2-1. TRBV21-1 is noted as a pseudogene. The CDR3 contains 15 residues. DNA of the CDR3: TGTGCCAGCAGCAAAGAGTCGCCTCTAGGGCATGAGCAGTTCTTC. Translation gives CASSKESPLGHEQFF.

This chain joins TRBV30 and TRBJ1-5; D gene uncertain. Trimming took off 1 base at V and 6 bases at J, with 10 bases between the two ends. Per the germline V gene, CDR1 is GTSNPN and CDR2 is SVGIG (reference sequence). The CDR3 length is 13 residues. The CDR3 reads CAWSDKFRQPQHF. The CDR3 coding sequence is TGTGCCTGGAGTGACAAGTTCCGTCAGCCCCAGCATTTT. Based on the CDR3 plus reference TRBV30 and TRBJ1-5, the full variable domain is SQTIHQWPATLVQPVGSPLSLECTVEGTSNPNLYWYRQAAGRGLQLLFYSVGIGQISSEVPQNLSASRPQDRQFILSSKKLLLSDSGFYLCAWSDKFRQPQHFGDGTRLSIL.

This clone was counted only a few times. J is TRBJ2-3 and V is TRBV5-4, with 9 bases identical to TRBD2. V lost 4 bases, J lost 4 bases, and 4 bases stayed unmatched. The germline V gene encodes CDR1 SGHNT and CDR2 YYREEE (reference sequence). The CDR3 sequence is 14 residues long. This CDR3 reads CASSQGLAADTQYF. The CDR3 coding sequence is TGTGCCAGCAGCCAGGGACTAGCTGCAGATACGCAGTATTTT.

The chain joins TRBV30 to TRBJ1-1; D is ambiguous. The CDR3 runs to 11 residues. Per germline, CDR1 GTSNPN and CDR2 SVGIG (reference sequence). Deletions cut 0 bases from V and 7 bases from J, with 6 bases between. CDR3 DNA: TGTGCCTGGAGTGTACAACGTGAAGCTTTCTTT. This codes for CAWSVQREAFF.

The chain couples TRBV4-2 to TRBJ2-3, with 12 bases lining up with TRBD2. This CDR3 is built from 18 residues. After removal of 0 bases from V and 4 bases from J, the junction contained 8 bases not matched to a gene. The germline V gene encodes CDR1 LGHNA and CDR2 YNFKEQ. The CDR3 reads CASSQDPLAGGVSDTQYF. In DNA, the CDR3 is TGTGCCAGCAGCCAAGACCCACTAGCGGGGGGCGTCTCAGATACGCAGTATTTT.

The chain combines TRBV5-6 with TRBJ2-2, with D perhaps matching TRBD1 (6 bases). Germline V CDR1 and CDR2: SGHDT, YYEEEE. Trimming shortened V by 3 bases and J by 6 bases, and 9 bases separated the two germline ends. CDR3 size: 13 residues. This CDR3 is CASSYGTSGELFF. The CDR3 DNA sequence: TGTGCCAGCAGCTACGGGACATCCGGGGAGCTGTTTTTT. Together with reference TRBV5-6 and TRBJ2-2, the CDR3 gives the full variable domain: DAGVTQSPTHLIKTRGQQVTLRCSPKSGHDTVSWYQQALGQGPQFIFQYYEEEERQRGNFPDRFSGHQFPNYSSELNVNALLLGDSALYLCASSYGTSGELFFGEGSRLTVL.